This TCR beta chain was sequenced for a study of blood T cell repertoires in COVID-19. Study details: T cells, B-cell-depleted T cells, or PBMCs supplied cDNA or gDNA.

Authors' processing steps: Nucleated cell counts were estimated from reference gene primer amplification. Assay used: immunoSEQ multiplex PCR; TCRdb lists only in-frame clones, some missing. V and J calls and clone size follow that table, whereas D and trimming were derived from the DNA. The data contain about 200,000 clones, 80% to 95% of them singletons. With 0 bases removed from V and 3 bases from J, the gap between germline ends came to 14 bases. From germline, CDR1 is LGHDT and CDR2 YNNKEL (reference sequence). The CDR3 runs to 16 residues. This clone occurred once. This receptor was taken from a man aged 45 to 65 with acute or convalescent COVID-19. The source material was peripheral blood. The J gene is TRBJ1-2, the V gene TRBV3-1 (or the pseudogene TRBV3-2); possibly TRBD1 for D (5 bases). The CDR3 nucleotides read TGTGCCAGCAGCCAAGATTACGGCGGGGCTTACTATGGCTACACCTTC. Translated: CASSQDYGGAYYGYTF.